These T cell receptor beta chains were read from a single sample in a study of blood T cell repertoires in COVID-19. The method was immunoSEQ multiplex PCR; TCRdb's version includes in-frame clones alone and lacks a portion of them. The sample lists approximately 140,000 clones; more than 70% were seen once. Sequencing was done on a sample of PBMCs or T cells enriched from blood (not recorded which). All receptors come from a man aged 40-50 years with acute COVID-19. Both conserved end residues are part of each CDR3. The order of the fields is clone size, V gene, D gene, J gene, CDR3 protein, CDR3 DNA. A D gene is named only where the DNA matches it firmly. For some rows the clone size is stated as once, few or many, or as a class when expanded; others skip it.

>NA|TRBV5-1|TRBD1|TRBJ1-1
CASSPGQGAEAFF
TGCGCCAGCAGCCCAGGACAGGGGGCTGAAGCTTTCTTT
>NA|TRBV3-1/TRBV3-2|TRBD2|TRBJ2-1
CASSQEGEREGNEQFF
TGTGCCAGCAGCCAAGAAGGGGAGCGGGAGGGCAATGAGCAGTTCTTC
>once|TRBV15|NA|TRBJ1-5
CATSRDLGGSNQPQHF
TGTGCCACCAGCAGAGATCTGGGGGGAAGCAATCAGCCCCAGCATTTT
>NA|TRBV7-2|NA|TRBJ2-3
CASSLGVGGDTQYF
TGTGCCAGCAGCTTAGGGGTGGGAGGCGATACGCAGTATTTT
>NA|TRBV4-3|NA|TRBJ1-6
CASSQSGRGNSPLHF
TGCGCCAGCAGCCAAAGCGGCAGAGGGAATTCACCCCTCCACTTT
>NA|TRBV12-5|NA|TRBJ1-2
CASGPGQNYGYTF
TGTGCTAGTGGTCCGGGACAAAACTATGGCTACACCTTC
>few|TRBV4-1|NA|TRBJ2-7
CASSSLARGLTREQYF
TGCGCCAGCAGCTCACTCGCCAGGGGCCTAACACGGGAGCAGTACTTC
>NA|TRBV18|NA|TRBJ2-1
CASSPREEYNEQFF
TGTGCCAGCTCACCCCGAGAAGAATACAATGAGCAGTTCTTC
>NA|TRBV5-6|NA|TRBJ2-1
CASSLAAEKQFF
TGTGCCAGCAGCTTGGCCGCGGAGAAGCAGTTCTTC
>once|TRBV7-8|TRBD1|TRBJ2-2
CASSLAGDSNTGELFF
TGTGCCAGCAGCTTAGCGGGGGACAGTAACACCGGGGAGCTGTTTTTT
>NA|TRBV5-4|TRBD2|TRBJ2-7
CASSSRRGGYEQYF
TGTGCCAGCAGCTCCCGGCGGGGGGGGTACGAGCAGTACTTC
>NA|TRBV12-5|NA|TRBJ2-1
CASGLQDNEQFF
TGTGCTAGTGGTTTACAGGACAATGAGCAGTTCTTC
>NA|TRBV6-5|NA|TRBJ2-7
CASILGSSYEQYF
NA
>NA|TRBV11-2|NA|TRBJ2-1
CASSTGGYGNNEQFF
TGTGCCAGCAGCACCGGCGGGTATGGTAACAATGAGCAGTTCTTC
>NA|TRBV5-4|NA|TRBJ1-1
CASSQTGRSTEAFF
TGTGCCAGCAGCCAGACCGGGAGGAGCACTGAAGCTTTCTTT
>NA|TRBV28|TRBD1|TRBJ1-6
CASSFPDRGDLYTYNSPLHF
TGTGCCAGCAGTTTCCCTGACAGGGGAGACCTATATACGTATAATTCACCCCTCCACTTT
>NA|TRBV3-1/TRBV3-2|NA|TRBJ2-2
CASTATGSGELFF
TGTGCCAGCACCGCAACGGGTTCCGGGGAGCTGTTTTTT
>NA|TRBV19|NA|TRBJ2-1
CASSIVRGELDNEQFF
TGTGCCAGTAGTATAGTGCGGGGAGAGCTAGACAATGAGCAGTTCTTC
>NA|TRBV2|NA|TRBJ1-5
CASSDGKGLDQPQHF
TGTGCCAGCAGTGACGGGAAGGGCCTAGATCAGCCCCAGCATTTT
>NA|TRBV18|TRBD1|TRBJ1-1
CASSPIRTGENTEAFF
TGTGCCAGCTCACCAATCCGGACAGGGGAGAACACTGAAGCTTTCTTT
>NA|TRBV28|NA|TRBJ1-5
CASSLGGIQPQHF
TGTGCCAGCAGTTTAGGAGGAATCCAGCCCCAGCATTTT
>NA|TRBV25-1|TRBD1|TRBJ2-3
CASKDWDRGDTDTQYF
TGTGCCAGCAAGGATTGGGACAGGGGGGACACAGATACGCAGTATTTT
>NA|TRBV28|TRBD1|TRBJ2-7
CASNILGQGGEQYF
TGTGCCAGCAATATCCTGGGACAGGGTGGGGAGCAGTACTTC
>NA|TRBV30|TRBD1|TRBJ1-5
CAWSDGTVFRNQPQHF
TGTGCCTGGAGCGACGGGACAGTCTTTCGCAATCAGCCCCAGCATTTT
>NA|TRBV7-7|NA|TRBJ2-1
CASSLRGNNEQFF
TGTGCCAGCAGCTTACGAGGGAACAATGAGCAGTTCTTC
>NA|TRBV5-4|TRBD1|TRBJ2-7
CASSPGTGSTYEQYF
TGTGCCAGCAGCCCGGGGACAGGGTCTACCTACGAGCAGTACTTC
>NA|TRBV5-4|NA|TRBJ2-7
CASSPAGTARYEQYF
TGTGCCAGCAGCCCTGCGGGGACAGCTCGCTACGAGCAGTACTTC
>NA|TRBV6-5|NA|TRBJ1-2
CASSYSNTGLYGYTF
TGTGCCAGCAGTTACTCGAACACAGGCCTTTATGGCTACACCTTC
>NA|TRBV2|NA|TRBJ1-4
CASRLGQILWREKLFF
TGTGCCAGCAGGCTAGGCCAGATCCTTTGGAGGGAAAAACTGTTTTTT
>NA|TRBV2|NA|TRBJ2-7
CASGARPDSPSPTYEQYF
TGTGCCAGCGGGGCTAGGCCGGATTCTCCCTCTCCGACCTACGAGCAGTACTTC
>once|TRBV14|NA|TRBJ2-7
CASSQGFLWSF
TGTGCCAGCAGCCAAGGGTTCCTTTGGAGCTTC
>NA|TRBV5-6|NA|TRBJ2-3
CASSYAGLSDTQYF
TGTGCCAGCAGCTACGCGGGGTTGTCGGATACGCAGTATTTT
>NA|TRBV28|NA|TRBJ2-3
CASTLGGSRTDTQYF
TGTGCCAGCACCCTAGGGGGATCTCGCACAGATACGCAGTATTTT
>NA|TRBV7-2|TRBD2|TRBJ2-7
CASSLAGGTYEQYF
TGTGCCAGCAGCTTAGCGGGAGGGACCTACGAGCAGTACTTC
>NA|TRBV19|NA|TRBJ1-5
CASKQSQSNGFHQPQHF
TGTGCCAGTAAGCAATCACAGTCGAATGGATTTCATCAGCCCCAGCATTTT
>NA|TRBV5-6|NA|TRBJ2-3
CASSLGAQDTQYF
TGTGCCAGCAGCTTGGGGGCCCAAGATACGCAGTATTTT
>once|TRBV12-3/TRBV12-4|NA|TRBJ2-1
CASSLARGNEQFF
TGTGCCAGCAGTTTAGCGCGAGGGAATGAGCAGTTCTTC
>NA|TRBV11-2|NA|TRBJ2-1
CASSFTGTNEQFF
TGTGCCAGCAGCTTTACAGGGACGAATGAGCAGTTCTTC
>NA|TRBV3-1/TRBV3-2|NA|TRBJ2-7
CASSQDWASYEQYF
TGTGCCAGCAGCCAAGATTGGGCCAGCTACGAGCAGTACTTC
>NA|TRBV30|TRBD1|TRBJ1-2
CAWSVGGQGHYGYTF
TGTGCCTGGAGTGTAGGGGGACAGGGCCACTATGGCTACACCTTC
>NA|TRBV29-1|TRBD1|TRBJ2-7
CSVEIGTGGPYEQYF
TGCAGCGTTGAAATCGGGACAGGGGGCCCCTACGAGCAGTACTTC
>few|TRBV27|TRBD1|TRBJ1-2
CASSSDETGSYGYTF
TGTGCCAGCAGTTCCGACGAGACAGGGAGCTATGGCTACACCTTC
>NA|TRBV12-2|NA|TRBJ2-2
CASRLSQGTGELFF
TGTGCAAGTCGCTTATCGCAGGGAACCGGGGAGCTGTTTTTT
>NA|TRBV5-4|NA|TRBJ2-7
CASSLLSGSSYEQYF
TGTGCCAGCAGCCTTCTTTCTGGGAGCTCCTACGAGCAGTACTTC
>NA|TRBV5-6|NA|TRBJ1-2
CASSLGRGYGYTF
TGTGCCAGCAGCTTGGGTAGGGGCTATGGCTACACCTTC
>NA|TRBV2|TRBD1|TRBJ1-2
CASSKARDRVYGYTF
TGTGCCAGCAGCAAAGCCCGGGACAGGGTTTATGGCTACACCTTC
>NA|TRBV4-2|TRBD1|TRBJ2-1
CASSLTRDSSYNEQFF
TGTGCCAGCAGCCTCACCCGGGACAGCTCCTACAATGAGCAGTTCTTC
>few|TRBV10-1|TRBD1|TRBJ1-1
CASSSTGGTEAFF
TGCGCCAGCAGCTCGACAGGGGGCACTGAAGCTTTCTTT
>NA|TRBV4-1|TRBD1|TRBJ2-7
CASSQSGQGAYEQYF
TGCGCCAGCAGCCAAAGCGGACAGGGGGCGTACGAGCAGTACTTC
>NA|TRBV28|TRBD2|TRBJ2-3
CASSRRTSGFTDTQYF
TGTGCCAGCAGTAGGCGGACTAGCGGATTCACAGATACGCAGTATTTT
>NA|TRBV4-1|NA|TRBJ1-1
CASSQTRDLNTEAFF
TGCGCCAGCAGCCAGACCAGGGATCTGAACACTGAAGCTTTCTTT
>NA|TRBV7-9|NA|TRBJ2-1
CASSLALGIYNEQFF
TGTGCCAGCAGCTTAGCACTCGGGATTTACAATGAGCAGTTCTTC
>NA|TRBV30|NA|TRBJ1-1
CAWSFGRGNTEAFF
TGTGCCTGGAGTTTCGGCAGGGGGAACACTGAAGCTTTCTTT
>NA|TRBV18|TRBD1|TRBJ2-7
CASSPKDRDKNEQYF
TGTGCCAGCTCACCAAAGGACAGGGATAAGAACGAGCAGTACTTC
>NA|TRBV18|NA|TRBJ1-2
CASSPGGKDYGYTF
TGTGCCAGCTCACCAGGGGGCAAGGACTATGGCTACACCTTC
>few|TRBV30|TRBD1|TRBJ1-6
CAWTPGGDSPLHF
TGTGCCTGGACCCCAGGGGGCGATTCACCCCTCCACTTT
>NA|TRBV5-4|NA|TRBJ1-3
CASSPNQPGTGNTIYF
TGTGCCAGCAGCCCCAATCAGCCGGGTACTGGAAACACCATATATTTT
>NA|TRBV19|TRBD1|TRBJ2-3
CASSFRTGEDTQYF
TGTGCCAGTAGTTTCCGGACAGGGGAGGATACGCAGTATTTT
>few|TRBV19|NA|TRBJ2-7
CASSPRERVYEQYF
TGTGCCAGTAGCCCCAGGGAACGAGTCTACGAGCAGTACTTC